Following are 24 T cell receptor beta chains from one sample sequenced in a study of T cells expressing NK-cell markers (dated by TCRdb to 2018 to 2020). Library construction relied on 5' RACE. Sequencing relied on an Illumina HiSeq 2000. TCRdb reprocessed the reads, and each CDR3 protein sequence is entered once, without DNA. The sample's table lists a count of some 280,000 distinct CDR3 sequences. The ten largest make up 0.3% to 0.45% of the sample. Sample: blood T cells: a sorted CD56 or NKG2C T cell subset, CD4+ or CD8+ T cells, or bulk PBMC T cells (not recorded which). These receptors were taken from a man aged 18 to 29 in good health. Donor details come from another sample of the same person, matched by shared clones.

The chain couples TRBV6-1 to TRBJ1-5; TCRdb outputs TRBD1, but without DNA this stays unchecked. Germline lookup yields CDR1 MNHNS and CDR2 SASEGT. The CDR3 length is 17 residues. CDR3 amino acids: CASSPITGKYSNQPQHF.

This chain joins TRBV12-3 or TRBV12-4 and TRBJ2-6. The CDR3 is 12 amino acids. The CDR3 sequence is CASSLRANVLTF.

CDR3: CSARDEVGKLFF. The J gene is TRBJ1-4, the V gene TRBV20-1. Per the germline V gene, CDR1 is DFQATT and CDR2 is SNEGSKA (reference sequence). The CDR3 spans 12 residues.

The chain has TRBV6-2 or TRBV6-3 and TRBJ2-1. Germline values: CDR1 MNHEY, CDR2 SVGEGT. The CDR3 consists of 14 residues. The CDR3 loop is CASSTYVRVDEQFF.

V and J are TRBV10-3 and TRBJ2-7; the D call of TRBD2 rests on TCRdb alone, since no DNA is present to check it. Germline V gene data show CDR1 as ENHRY and CDR2 as SYGVKD. The CDR3 has 15 amino acids. CDR3: CAISESIGPSYEQYF.

V gene TRBV6-1 combines with J gene TRBJ2-5; checking the TCRdb D call of TRBD2 is not possible without DNA. The germline V gene encodes CDR1 MNHNS and CDR2 SASEGT. The CDR3 is made up of 13 amino acids. The CDR3 spells CASMGWGEETQYF.

CDR3 region: CASSWSRQGTEKVEAFF. The rearrangement links TRBV5-1 to TRBJ1-1; TCRdb's D call of TRBD1 is untestable without DNA. Germline V gene sequence: CDR1 SGHRS, CDR2 YFSETQ. There are 17 residues in the CDR3.

The rearrangement links TRBV12-3 or TRBV12-4 to TRBJ2-3; the TRBD1 assignment by TCRdb is unverifiable without DNA. The CDR3 covers 15 residues. CDR3 amino acids: CASSLTGALTDTQYF.

The rearrangement links TRBV12-3 or TRBV12-4 to TRBJ1-1. The CDR3 runs to 14 residues. The CDR3 protein is CASSLRMRNTEAFF.

This chain links TRBV5-4 with TRBJ2-3. This CDR3 is built from 12 residues. Per germline, CDR1 SGHNT and CDR2 YYREEE (reference sequence). This chain's CDR3 is CASSLDSDTQYF.

The V gene is TRBV21-1, the J gene TRBJ2-1; TCRdb's assignment of TRBD2 cannot be checked, as there is no DNA. TRBV21-1 has pseudogene status. The CDR3 sequence is 16 residues long. The chain's CDR3 is CASSNCVAGGPWEQFF.

This sequence joins TRBV20-1 and TRBJ2-2; TCRdb indicates TRBD1, and absent DNA this call remains unverified. CDR3 size: 15 residues. Germline CDR1 DFQATT, CDR2 SNEGSKA (reference sequence). The CDR3 is CSASDSTGGIGELFF.

The J gene is TRBJ2-4, the V gene TRBV5-6; TCRdb gives TRBD1 as the D gene, but with no DNA this cannot be confirmed. CDR1 SGHDT and CDR2 YYEEEE come from the germline V gene. The CDR3 spans 15 residues. CDR3 sequence reads: CASSLPGMAKNIQYF.

The chain employs TRBV10-3 and TRBJ2-5. The CDR3 runs to 14 residues. Germline loops: CDR1 ENHRY, CDR2 SYGVKD. CDR3 in amino acids: CAISNLVGQETQYF.

The CDR3: CASRGTPGLPYEQYF. The chain is built from TRBV6-1 and TRBJ2-7; TCRdb selects TRBD2, and the lack of DNA leaves this call unchecked. The CDR3 totals 15 residues. Germline assignment: CDR1 MNHNS and CDR2 SASEGT.

The rearrangement uses TRBV20-1 and TRBJ2-1; the TRBD1 assignment by TCRdb is unverifiable without DNA. The CDR3 extends over 12 amino acids. CDR1 DFQATT and CDR2 SNEGSKA come from the germline V gene (reference sequence). The CDR3 protein is CSAKGPSWEQFF.

The J gene is TRBJ2-3, the V gene TRBV5-1; TCRdb gives TRBD1 as the D gene, but with no DNA this cannot be confirmed. This CDR3 is built from 14 residues. Per the germline V gene, CDR1 is SGHRS and CDR2 is YFSETQ. CDR3 protein: CASLDRGRTDTQYF.

The V gene is TRBV6-5, the J gene TRBJ2-1; TCRdb designates TRBD1, a call that cannot be tested without DNA. The CDR3 is 11 residues long. CDR1 is MNHEY, CDR2 SVGAGI, per germline. Here the CDR3 reads CASKNGGIQFF.

CDR3 residues: CASSYDISYEQYF. The rearrangement links TRBV6-2 or TRBV6-3 to TRBJ2-7. Germline values: CDR1 MNHEY, CDR2 SVGEGT. CDR3 length equals 13 residues.

CDR3 region: CASSKRQGLDNHQPQHF. The chain uses TRBV13 and TRBJ1-5; there is no DNA to check the TCRdb D call of TRBD1. Looked up from germline, CDR1 is PRHDT and CDR2 is FYEKMQ (reference sequence). The CDR3 loop spans 17 amino acids.

The chain uses TRBV20-1 and TRBJ2-7. The V gene's germline CDR1 is DFQATT and CDR2 SNEGSKA (reference sequence). CDR3 length: 13 amino acids. The CDR3 is CSARQVLAYEQYF.

This chain connects TRBV12-3 or TRBV12-4 to TRBJ2-1; TCRdb reports TRBD1, a call that lacks DNA to check it against. The CDR3 is 12 amino acids. CDR3 sequence reads: CASSPGLSEQFF.

The genes are TRBV9 and TRBJ2-2; as DNA is missing, the TRBD1 call by TCRdb cannot be tested. CDR1 and CDR2 (germline): SGDLS, YYNGEE. The length of the CDR3 is 14 residues. Here the CDR3 reads CASSPPGFSGELFF.

J is TRBJ1-1 and V is TRBV5-4; TCRdb returns TRBD1, unconfirmable since there is no DNA. The germline gives CDR1 SGHNT, CDR2 YYREEE (reference sequence). The CDR3 length is 13 residues. The CDR3 is CASSGGVHTEAFF.